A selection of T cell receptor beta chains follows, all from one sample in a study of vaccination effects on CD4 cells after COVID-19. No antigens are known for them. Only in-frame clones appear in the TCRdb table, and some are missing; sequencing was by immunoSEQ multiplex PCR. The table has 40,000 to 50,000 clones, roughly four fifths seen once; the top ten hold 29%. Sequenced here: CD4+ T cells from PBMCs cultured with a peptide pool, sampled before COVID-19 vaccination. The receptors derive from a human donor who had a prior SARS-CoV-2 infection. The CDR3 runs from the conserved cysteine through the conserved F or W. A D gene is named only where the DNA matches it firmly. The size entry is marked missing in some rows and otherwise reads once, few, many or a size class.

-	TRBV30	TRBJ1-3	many	TGTGCCTGGAGTGTTAATTGGCGAAACACCATATATTTT	CAWSVNWRNTIYF
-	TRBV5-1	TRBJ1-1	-	TGCGCCAGCAGGCGGACCCTACAGAACACTGAAGCTTTCTTT	CASRRTLQNTEAFF
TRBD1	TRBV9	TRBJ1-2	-	TGTGCCAGCAGTGACAGGGTTAACTATGGCTACACCTTC	CASSDRVNYGYTF
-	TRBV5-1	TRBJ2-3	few	TGCGCCAGCAGCTTGGGATGGGGGGGCACAGATACGCAGTATTTT	CASSLGWGGTDTQYF
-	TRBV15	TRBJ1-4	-	TGTGCCACCAGCAGAGACAGGAACGAAAAACTGTTTTTT	CATSRDRNEKLFF
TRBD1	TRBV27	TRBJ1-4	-	TGTGCCAGCAGTTTGGGACAGTATAATGAAAAACTGTTTTTT	CASSLGQYNEKLFF
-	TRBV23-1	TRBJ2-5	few	TGCGCCAGCAGTCAGTGGCAGAAGAAAGTACTCCAAGAGACCCAGTACTTC	CASSQWQKKVLQETQYF
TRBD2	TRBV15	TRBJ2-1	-	TGTGCCACCAGCTCCGGCGGGGGATACAATGAGCAGTTCTTC	CATSSGGGYNEQFF
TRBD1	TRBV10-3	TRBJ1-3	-	TGTGCCATCAGCCCGACAGGGGGACCCAGCTCTGGAAACACCATATATTTT	CAISPTGGPSSGNTIYF
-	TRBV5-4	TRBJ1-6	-	TGTGCCAGCAGCTTGGGCGGCAATTCACCCCTCCACTTT	CASSLGGNSPLHF
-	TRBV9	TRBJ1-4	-	TGTGCCAGCACCCGTAACGTGGGGTCTAATGAAAAACTGTTTTTT	CASTRNVGSNEKLFF
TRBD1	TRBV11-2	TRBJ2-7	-	TGTGCCAGCAGCTTAGACGTACCAGGGGACAGCGAGCAGTACTTC	CASSLDVPGDSEQYF
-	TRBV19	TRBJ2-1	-	TGTGCCAGTAGTGAAATCAGGTACTACAATGAGCAGTTCTTC	CASSEIRYYNEQFF
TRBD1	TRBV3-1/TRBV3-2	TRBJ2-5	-	TGTGCCAGCAGAAACACAGGGGGCGAGGTAGAGACCCAGTACTTC	CASRNTGGEVETQYF
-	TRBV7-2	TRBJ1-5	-	TGTGCCAGCAGCTTAAAGCTGGGCAATCAGCCCCAGCATTTT	CASSLKLGNQPQHF
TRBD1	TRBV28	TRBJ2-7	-	TGTGCCAGCAGTGAGAGGGGGACAGTCCGCCTCGAGCAGTACTTC	CASSERGTVRLEQYF
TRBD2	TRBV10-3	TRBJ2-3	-	TGTGCCATCAGTGCGGGACTAGCGGGGGGAGGTTGGGATACGCAGTATTTT	CAISAGLAGGGWDTQYF
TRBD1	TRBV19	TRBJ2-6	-	TGTGCCAGTAGCCGGGACAGCAACTCTGGGGCCAACGTCCTGACTTTC	CASSRDSNSGANVLTF
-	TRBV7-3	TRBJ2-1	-	TGTGCCAGCAGCTTAAGTCGTGTCGGGAGCTCCTACAATGAGCAGTTCTTC	CASSLSRVGSSYNEQFF
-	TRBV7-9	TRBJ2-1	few	TGTGCCAGCAACCCAGGGATTAGCTCCTACAATGAGCAGTTCTTC	CASNPGISSYNEQFF
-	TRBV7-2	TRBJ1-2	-	TGTGCCAGCAGCTTAATGGCCGTAGGGGTGGATGGCTACACCTTC	CASSLMAVGVDGYTF
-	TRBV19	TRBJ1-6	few	TGTGCCAGTAGTCAGGCCGACAGGTATAATTCACCCCTCCACTTT	CASSQADRYNSPLHF
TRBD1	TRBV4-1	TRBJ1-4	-	TGCGCCAGCAGCCAAGAACGCCCAGGGGGGTATGAAAAACTGTTTTTT	CASSQERPGGYEKLFF
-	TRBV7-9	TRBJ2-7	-	TGTGCCAGCAGGCTAAACAGGGTTCATCTCCCCCGGCTCTACGAGCAGTACTTC	CASRLNRVHLPRLYEQYF
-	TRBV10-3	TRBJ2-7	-	TGTGCCATCAGGGAGGACATCACCTGGGGCGAGCAGTACTTC	CAIREDITWGEQYF
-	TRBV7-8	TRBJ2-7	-	TGTGCCAGCAGCTTACGGGAAGGGACTTCCTACGAGCAGTACTTC	CASSLREGTSYEQYF